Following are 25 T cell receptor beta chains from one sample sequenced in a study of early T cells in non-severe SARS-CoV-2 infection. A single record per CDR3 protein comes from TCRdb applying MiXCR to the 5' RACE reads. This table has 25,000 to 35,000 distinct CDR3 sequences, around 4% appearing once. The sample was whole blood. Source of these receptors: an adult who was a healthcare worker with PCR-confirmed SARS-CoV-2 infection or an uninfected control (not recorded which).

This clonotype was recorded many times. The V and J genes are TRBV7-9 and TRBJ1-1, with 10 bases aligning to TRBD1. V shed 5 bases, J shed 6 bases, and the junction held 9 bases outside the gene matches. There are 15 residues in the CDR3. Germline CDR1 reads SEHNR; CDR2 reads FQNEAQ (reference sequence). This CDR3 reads CASSTTGGKGSEAFF. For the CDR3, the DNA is TGTGCCAGCAGCACGACAGGGGGCAAAGGGTCTGAAGCTTTCTTT.

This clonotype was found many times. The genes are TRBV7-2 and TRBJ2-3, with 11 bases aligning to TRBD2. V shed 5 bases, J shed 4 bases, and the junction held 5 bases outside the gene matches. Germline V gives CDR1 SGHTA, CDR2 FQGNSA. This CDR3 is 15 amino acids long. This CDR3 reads CASSLSGRGSDTQYF. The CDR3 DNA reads TGTGCCAGCAGCCTTAGCGGGAGGGGATCAGATACGCAGTATTTT. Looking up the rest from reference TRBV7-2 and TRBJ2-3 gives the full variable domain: GAGVSQSPSNKVTEKGKDVELRCDPISGHTALYWYRQSLGQGLEFLIYFQGNSAPDKSGLPSDRFSAERTGGSVSTLTIQRTQQEDSAVYLCASSLSGRGSDTQYFGPGTRLTVL.

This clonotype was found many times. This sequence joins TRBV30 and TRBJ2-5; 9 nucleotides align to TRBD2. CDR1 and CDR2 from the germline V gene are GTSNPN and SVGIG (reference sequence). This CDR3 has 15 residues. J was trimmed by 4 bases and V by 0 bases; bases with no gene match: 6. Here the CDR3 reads CAWSVLAGAVETQYF. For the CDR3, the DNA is TGTGCCTGGAGTGTTTTAGCGGGGGCGGTAGAGACCCAGTACTTC.

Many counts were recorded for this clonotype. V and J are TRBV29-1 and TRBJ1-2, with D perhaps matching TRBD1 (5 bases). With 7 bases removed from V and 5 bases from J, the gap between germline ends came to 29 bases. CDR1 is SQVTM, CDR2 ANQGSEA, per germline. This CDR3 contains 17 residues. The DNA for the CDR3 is TGCAGCGCCATTAACCGGGCAGGGACCGTTACCACTTATGGCTACACCTTC. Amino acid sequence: CSAINRAGTVTTYGYTF.

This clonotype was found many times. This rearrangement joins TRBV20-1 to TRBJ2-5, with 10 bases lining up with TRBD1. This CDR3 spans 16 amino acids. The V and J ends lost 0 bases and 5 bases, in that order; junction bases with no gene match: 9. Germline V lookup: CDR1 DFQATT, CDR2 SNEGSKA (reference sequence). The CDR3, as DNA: TGCAGTGCTAGAGATCCCCGGACAGGGGGGGGTGAGACCCAGTACTTC. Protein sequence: CSARDPRTGGGETQYF.

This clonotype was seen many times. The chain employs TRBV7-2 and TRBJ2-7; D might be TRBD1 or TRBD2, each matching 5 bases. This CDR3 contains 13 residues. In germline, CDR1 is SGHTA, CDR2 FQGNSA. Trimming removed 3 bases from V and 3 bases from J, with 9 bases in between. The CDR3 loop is CASSFKGSYEQYF. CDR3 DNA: TGTGCCAGCAGCTTTAAGGGGAGCTACGAGCAGTACTTC. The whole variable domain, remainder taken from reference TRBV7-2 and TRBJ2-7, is GAGVSQSPSNKVTEKGKDVELRCDPISGHTALYWYRQSLGQGLEFLIYFQGNSAPDKSGLPSDRFSAERTGGSVSTLTIQRTQQEDSAVYLCASSFKGSYEQYFGPGTRLTVT.

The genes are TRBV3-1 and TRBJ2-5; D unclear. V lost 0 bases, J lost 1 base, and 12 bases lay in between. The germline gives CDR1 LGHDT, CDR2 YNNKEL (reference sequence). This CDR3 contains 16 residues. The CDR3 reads CASSQDLSSSQETQYF. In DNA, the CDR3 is TGTGCCAGCAGCCAAGATCTGTCGAGCTCCCAAGAGACCCAGTACTTC.

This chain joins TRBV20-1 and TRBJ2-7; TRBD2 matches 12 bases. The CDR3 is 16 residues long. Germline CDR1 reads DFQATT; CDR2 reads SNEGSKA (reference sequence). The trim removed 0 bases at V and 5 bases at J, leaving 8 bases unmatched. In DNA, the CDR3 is TGCAGTGCTAGAGATTGGCTAGCGGGAGGGCCTAACGAGCAGTACTTC. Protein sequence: CSARDWLAGGPNEQYF.

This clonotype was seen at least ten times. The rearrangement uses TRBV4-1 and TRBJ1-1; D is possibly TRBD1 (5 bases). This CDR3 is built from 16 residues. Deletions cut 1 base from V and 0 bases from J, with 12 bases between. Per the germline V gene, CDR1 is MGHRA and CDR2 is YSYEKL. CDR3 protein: CASSQVGGRLNTEAFF. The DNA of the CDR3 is TGCGCCAGCAGCCAAGTTGGGGGACGGTTGAACACTGAAGCTTTCTTT.

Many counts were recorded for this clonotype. In nucleotides, the CDR3 is TGCGCCAGCAGCTCCAGGGGGTCCGCCTACGAGCAGTACTTC. This translates into CASSSRGSAYEQYF. The J gene is TRBJ2-7, the V gene TRBV5-1, with 7 bases that match TRBD1. The V gene's germline CDR1 is SGHRS and CDR2 YFSETQ. CDR3 length: 14 residues. V trimming: 3 bases; J trimming: 2 bases; junction bases outside the gene matches: 5.

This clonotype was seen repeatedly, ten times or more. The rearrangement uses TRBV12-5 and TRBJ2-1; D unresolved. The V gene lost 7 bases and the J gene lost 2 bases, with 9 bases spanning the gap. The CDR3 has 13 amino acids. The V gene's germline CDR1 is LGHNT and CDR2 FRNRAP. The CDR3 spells CASAGRAYNEQFF. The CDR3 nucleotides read TGTGCTAGTGCCGGTAGGGCCTACAATGAGCAGTTCTTC.

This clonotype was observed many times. The CDR3 spells CASSLEPDEKLFF. The CDR3 coding sequence is TGTGCCAGCAGTTTAGAACCGGATGAAAAACTGTTTTTT. The rearrangement links TRBV27 to TRBJ1-4; no reliable D call. This CDR3 is 13 amino acids long. Trimming cost V 2 bases and J 6 bases, with 7 bases left between them. CDR1 and CDR2 from the germline V gene are MNHEY and SMNVEV (reference sequence).

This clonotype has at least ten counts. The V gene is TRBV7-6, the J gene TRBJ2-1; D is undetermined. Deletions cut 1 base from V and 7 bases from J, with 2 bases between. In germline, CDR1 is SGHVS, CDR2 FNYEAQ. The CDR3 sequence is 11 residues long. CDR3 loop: CASSLVNEQFF. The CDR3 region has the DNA TGTGCCAGCAGCTTAGTTAATGAGCAGTTCTTC.

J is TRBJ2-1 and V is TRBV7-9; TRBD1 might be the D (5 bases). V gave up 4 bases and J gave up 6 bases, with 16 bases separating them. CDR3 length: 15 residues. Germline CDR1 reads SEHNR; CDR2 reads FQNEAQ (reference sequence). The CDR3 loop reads CASSSTATQGNEQFF. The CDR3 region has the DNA TGTGCCAGCAGCTCGACGGCCACCCAGGGCAATGAGCAGTTCTTC.

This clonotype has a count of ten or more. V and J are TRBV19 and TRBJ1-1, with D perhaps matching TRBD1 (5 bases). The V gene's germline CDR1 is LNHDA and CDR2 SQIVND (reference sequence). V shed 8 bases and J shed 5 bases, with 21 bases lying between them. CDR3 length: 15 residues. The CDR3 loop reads CASERDYQGGTEAFF. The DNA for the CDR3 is TGTGCCAGTGAACGCGATTATCAGGGAGGGACTGAAGCTTTCTTT.

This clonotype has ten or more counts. The CDR3 is CSARGDTLNTEAFF. The CDR3 nucleotides are TGCAGTGCTAGGGGGGACACCTTGAACACTGAAGCTTTCTTT. V gene TRBV20-1 combines with J gene TRBJ1-1; possible D gene TRBD1, 6 bases. V was shortened by 3 bases and J by 0 bases, with 11 bases between the two germline ends. This CDR3 spans 14 amino acids. CDR1 is DFQATT, CDR2 SNEGSKA, per germline (reference sequence).

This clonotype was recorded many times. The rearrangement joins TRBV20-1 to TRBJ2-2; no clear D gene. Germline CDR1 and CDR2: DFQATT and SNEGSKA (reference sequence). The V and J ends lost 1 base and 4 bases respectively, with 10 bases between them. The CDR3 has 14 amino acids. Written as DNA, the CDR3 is TGCAGTGCTAGAGGACTCGGCACCACCGGGGAGCTGTTTTTT. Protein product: CSARGLGTTGELFF.

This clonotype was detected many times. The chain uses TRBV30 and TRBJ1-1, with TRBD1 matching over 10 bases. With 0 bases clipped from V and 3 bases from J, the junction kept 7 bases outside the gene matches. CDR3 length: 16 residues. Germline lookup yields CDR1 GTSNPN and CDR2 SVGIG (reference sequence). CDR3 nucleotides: TGTGCCTGGAGTGTTTATGCCGGGACAGGGGACACTGAAGCTTTCTTT. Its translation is CAWSVYAGTGDTEAFF.

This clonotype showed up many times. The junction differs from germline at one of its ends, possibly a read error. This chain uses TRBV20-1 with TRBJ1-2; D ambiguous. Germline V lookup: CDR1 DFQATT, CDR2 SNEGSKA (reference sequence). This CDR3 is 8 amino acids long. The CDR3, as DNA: TGCAGTGCAGATGGGGTCAACTTC. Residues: CSADGVNF.

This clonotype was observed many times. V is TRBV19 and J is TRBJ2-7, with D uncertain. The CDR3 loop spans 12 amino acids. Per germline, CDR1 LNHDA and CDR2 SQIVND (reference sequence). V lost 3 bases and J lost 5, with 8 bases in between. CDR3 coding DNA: TGTGCCAGTAGTATTTGGGGAAACGAGCAGTACTTC. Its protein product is CASSIWGNEQYF. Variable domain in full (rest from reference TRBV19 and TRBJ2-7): DGGITQSPKYLFRKEGQNVTLSCEQNLNHDAMYWYRQDPGQGLRLIYYSQIVNDFQKGDIAEGYSVSREKKESFPLTVTSAQKNPTAFYLCASSIWGNEQYFGPGTRLTVT.

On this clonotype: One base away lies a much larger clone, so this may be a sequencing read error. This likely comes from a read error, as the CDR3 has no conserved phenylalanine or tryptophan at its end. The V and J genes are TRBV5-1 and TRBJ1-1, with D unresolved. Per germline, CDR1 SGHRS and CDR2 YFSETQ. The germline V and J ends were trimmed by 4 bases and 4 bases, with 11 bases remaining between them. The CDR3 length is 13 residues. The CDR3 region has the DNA TGCGCCAGCAGCCTCGAGCCAGCCACTGAAGCTTTCTCT. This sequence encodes CASSLEPATEAFS.

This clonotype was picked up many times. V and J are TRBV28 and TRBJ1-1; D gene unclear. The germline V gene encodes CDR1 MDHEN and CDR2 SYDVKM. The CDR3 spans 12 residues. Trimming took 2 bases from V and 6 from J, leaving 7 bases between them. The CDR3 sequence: CASSLEVSEAFF. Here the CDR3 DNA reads TGTGCCAGCAGTTTAGAAGTCTCTGAAGCTTTCTTT.

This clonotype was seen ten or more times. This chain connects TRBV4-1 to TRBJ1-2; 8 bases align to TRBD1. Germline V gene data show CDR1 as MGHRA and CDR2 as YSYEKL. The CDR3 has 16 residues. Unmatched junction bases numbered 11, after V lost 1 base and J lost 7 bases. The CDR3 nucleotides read TGCGCCAGCAGCCAAGTAGGCCAGGGGGCGCGAGTTGGCTACACCTTC. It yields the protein CASSQVGQGARVGYTF.

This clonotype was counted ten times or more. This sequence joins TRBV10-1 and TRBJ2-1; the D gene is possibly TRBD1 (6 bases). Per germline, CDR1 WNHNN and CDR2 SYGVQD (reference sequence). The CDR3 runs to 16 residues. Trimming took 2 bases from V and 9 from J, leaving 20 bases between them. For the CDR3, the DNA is TGCGCCAGCAGTGAGGGGCTGTTGGCAGGGGACGGTGAGCAGTTCTTC. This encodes CASSEGLLAGDGEQFF.

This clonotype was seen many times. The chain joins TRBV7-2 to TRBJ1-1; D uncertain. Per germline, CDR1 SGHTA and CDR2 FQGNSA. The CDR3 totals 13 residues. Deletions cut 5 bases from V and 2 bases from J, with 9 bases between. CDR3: CASSLRINTEAFF. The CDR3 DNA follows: TGTGCCAGCAGCCTTCGGATCAACACTGAAGCTTTCTTT. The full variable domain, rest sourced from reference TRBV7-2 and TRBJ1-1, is GAGVSQSPSNKVTEKGKDVELRCDPISGHTALYWYRQSLGQGLEFLIYFQGNSAPDKSGLPSDRFSAERTGGSVSTLTIQRTQQEDSAVYLCASSLRINTEAFFGQGTRLTVV.